A single sample gave rise to the 6 T cell receptor beta chains below, sequenced in a study of shared clonotypes between healthy human individuals (dated by TCRdb to 2020 to 2022). CD8 naive samples were CD45RO-negative cells positively selected for CCR7, giving a CD45RA+CCR7+ population that excluded TemRA cells. The library was obtained by the immunoSEQ multiplex PCR assay. TCRdb obtained this table from immuneACCESS and retained in-frame rearrangements with V and J assigned. These tables miss some clones; where compared with another copy, unresolved V genes account for less than half of the shortfall, and the remainder is unexplained. This sample holds 2 million or so clones; about 95% were observed only once. Clones ranked in the top ten supply roughly 1% of the sample. Sequencing was performed on naive CD8+ T cells sorted from blood. The sample's cell subset or site label, decoded: CD45RA+CCR7+. The receptors stem from a man younger than 35 in good health.

V usage is TRBV30 and J usage is TRBJ1-6; perhaps TRBD1 as D (6 bases). CDR3 length equals 16 residues. Trimming stripped 4 bases from V and 2 bases from J, with 15 bases between. From germline, CDR1 is GTSNPN and CDR2 SVGIG (reference sequence). Written as DNA, the CDR3 is TGTGCCTGGAAGGGGGGGTCCGGCACCTATAATTCACCCCTCCACTTT. Its translation: CAWKGGSGTYNSPLHF.

This chain links TRBV15 with TRBJ2-7; no definite D call. Trimming left V 5 bases short and J 3 bases short, with 11 bases between. Germline V lookup: CDR1 LNHNV, CDR2 YYDKDF (reference sequence). CDR3 size: 13 residues. The CDR3 nucleotides are TGTGCCACCAGCGACCGGGCCTTCTACGAGCAGTACTTC. Its translation is CATSDRAFYEQYF. The whole variable domain, filled in from reference TRBV15 and TRBJ2-7, reads DAMVIQNPRYQVTQFGKPVTLSCSQTLNHNVMYWYQQKSSQAPKLLFHYYDKDFNNEADTPDNFQSRRPNTSFCFLDIRSPGLGDTAMYLCATSDRAFYEQYFGPGTRLTVT.

This sequence joins TRBV7-8 and TRBJ2-3, with D maybe TRBD2 (6 bases). Germline V CDR1 and CDR2: SGHVS, FQNEAQ. V was shortened by 1 base and J by 2 bases, with 13 bases between the two germline ends. This CDR3 spans 16 amino acids. For the CDR3, the DNA is TGTGCCAGCAGCTTAGGGCTAGCGTGGGTCACAGATACGCAGTATTTT. Translating gives CASSLGLAWVTDTQYF.

The gene calls are TRBV10-2 and TRBJ2-7; tentatively, D is TRBD2 (6 bases). This CDR3 region has 12 residues. The V and J ends lost 6 bases and 6 bases respectively, with 12 bases between them. Per the germline V gene, CDR1 is WSHSY and CDR2 is SAAADI. The CDR3 region has the DNA TGCGCCAGCAGCCTGACTAGTTCCGAGCAGTACTTC. Protein product: CASSLTSSEQYF.

The genes are TRBV11-2 and TRBJ2-4, with no clear D. Looked up from germline, CDR1 is SGHAT and CDR2 is FQNNGV. Trimming removed 5 bases at V and 1 base at J, with 9 bases between. The CDR3 runs to 14 residues. This CDR3 is CASSLGWAKNIQYF. In DNA form, the CDR3 reads TGTGCCAGCAGCCTGGGGTGGGCCAAAAACATTCAGTACTTC.

The J gene is TRBJ2-7, the V gene TRBV19; 8 bases fit TRBD1. Germline V CDR1 and CDR2: LNHDA, SQIVND (reference sequence). CDR3 size: 16 residues. V was clipped by 5 bases and J by 1 base; unmatched bases: 10. CDR3 region: CASSPSTGEKSYEQYF. The CDR3 DNA reads as TGTGCCAGTAGTCCATCGACAGGGGAGAAGTCCTACGAGCAGTACTTC.